The entry below describes one T cell receptor beta chain. What it binds is not known. Germline V gene data show CDR1 as LNHDA and CDR2 as SQIVND (reference sequence). The CDR3 extends over 13 amino acids. Trimming removed 6 bases from V and 6 bases from J, with 15 bases in between. The data were taken from a study of cytomegalovirus exposure and HLA in healthy donors. Findings and limits, study-wide: Compared with the roughly 700-donor mean, an Asian-associated ancestry cluster reportedly had fewer N-insertions, according to a later analysis. Roughly even sequencing depth across donors was the assumption behind the presence/absence analyses. Upon later analysis, TCR association rates were observed to vary by HLA locus, being highest for DRB1 and lowest for HLA-C. As a later analysis revealed, most CMV-associated TCR beta chains appeared HLA-restricted.

PCR was performed using 60 Vbeta and 13 Jbeta primers. Profiled with immunoSEQ multiplex PCR; TCRdb holds only in-frame clones, not every one. This table holds approximately 100,000 clones, approximately 76% found once. The chain recombines TRBV19 with TRBJ2-7, with a weak D call TRBD1 (7 bases). The material sequenced was PBMCs. This clonotype was sampled from a woman between 50 and 59 years old in good health and CMV-seropositive. CDR3 loop: CASRTRGAREQYF. The CDR3 DNA reads as TGTGCCAGTAGAACCAGGGGGGCTCGCGAGCAGTACTTC.